This T cell receptor beta chain appears in the sequencing data of a study of blood T cell repertoires in COVID-19. Study-level information: Sites in the United States, Italy and Spain provided acute and convalescent COVID-19 samples. T cells, B-cell-depleted T cells, or PBMCs supplied cDNA or gDNA.

Germline V CDR1 and CDR2: SNHLY, FYNNEI. Trimming cost V 6 bases and J 6 bases; bases outside gene matches: 5. This CDR3 comprises 14 residues. As processed by the authors: Estimates of nucleated cell counts were drawn from the amplification of reference gene primers. Here immunoSEQ multiplex PCR was the method, and the copy in TCRdb shows in-frame clones only, minus some. D and trimming come from the DNA, and the V and J calls and clone size come from that table. Found here are 150,000 to 200,000 clones, around nine tenths of them singletons; the top ten hold 15% to 20%. The chain recombines TRBV2 with TRBJ1-4; 9 bases agree with TRBD1. The sequence derives from a man aged 55 to 70 with active or convalescent COVID-19. Input material: peripheral blood. CDR3 DNA: TGTGCCAGCAGCTTAGACAGGGGGGATGAAAAACTGTTTTTT. Translating it yields CASSLDRGDEKLFF.